Listed below are T cell receptor beta chains from one sample, sequenced in a study of cytomegalovirus exposure and HLA in healthy donors. Only in-frame clones appear in the TCRdb table, and some are missing; sequencing was by immunoSEQ multiplex PCR. The table has approximately 160,000 clones, roughly 65% seen once. Specimen: PBMCs. The receptors shown here come from a woman aged 18 to 35 in good health and CMV-seropositive. Each CDR3 is given with its conserved first and last residue. D genes are given only for firm matches. Clone size, where shown, is once, few, many, or a class for clones that have expanded.

clone_size | d_call | j_call | v_call | cdr3_nt | cdr3_aa
- | - | TRBJ2-7 | TRBV7-3 | TGTGCCAGCAGCTTAATCAATGGGGCCGGTTACGAGCAGTACTTC | CASSLINGAGYEQYF
few | TRBD1 | TRBJ1-2 | TRBV18 | TGTGCCAGCTCACCGCCCGGGACAGCAGAACCTAACTATGGCTACACCTTC | CASSPPGTAEPNYGYTF
- | TRBD1 | TRBJ2-1 | TRBV7-9 | TGTGCCAGCAGCAGAAGATCCACGGGACAGGGGGCAAGTACCCAGTTCTTC | CASSRRSTGQGASTQFF
- | TRBD2 | TRBJ2-1 | TRBV19 | TGTGCCAGTCGGACGGGCGGGAGAACGGGCAATGAGCAGTTCTTC | CASRTGGRTGNEQFF
- | TRBD2 | TRBJ2-3 | TRBV6-6 | TGTGCCAGCAGCCCAAGACTAGCGGGAGGAGCGGCTGCGCAGTATTTT | CASSPRLAGGAAAQYF
- | - | TRBJ2-1 | TRBV28 | TGTGCCAGCAGCAGCAGGGGACCCGCTGGGGATGAGCAGTTCTTC | CASSSRGPAGDEQFF
- | TRBD2 | TRBJ2-7 | TRBV18 | TGTGCCAGCTCACCACCTAAGGGACTAGCTAGTAACGAGCAGTACTTC | CASSPPKGLASNEQYF
- | - | TRBJ1-3 | TRBV19 | TGTGCCAGTACAGAGGACAGTAGCTCTGGAAACACCATATATTTT | CASTEDSSSGNTIYF
- | - | TRBJ1-2 | TRBV7-9 | TGTTCCAGCAGCCGCCAAGACAGTAACGGCTACACCTTC | CSSSRQDSNGYTF
few | - | TRBJ1-6 | TRBV30 | TGTGCCTGGAGTCGCTCCTATAATTCCCCCCTCCACTTT | CAWSRSYNSPLHF
- | - | TRBJ2-7 | TRBV7-9 | TGTGCCAGCAGCCGATTAGGCCGGGGCTACGAGCAGTACTTC | CASSRLGRGYEQYF
few | TRBD1 | TRBJ2-5 | TRBV10-3 | TGTGCCATCAGTTGGGCAGGGGGCGGGGAGACCCAGTACTTC | CAISWAGGGETQYF
- | TRBD1 | TRBJ1-2 | TRBV10-3 | TGTGCCTTGAGGACAGGGACCGGCTATGGCTACACCTTC | CALRTGTGYGYTF
- | TRBD2 | TRBJ2-1 | TRBV2 | TGTGCCAGCAAGGTAGCGGGGGGGCTTAATGAGCAGTTCTTC | CASKVAGGLNEQFF
- | - | TRBJ2-7 | TRBV14 | TGTGCCAGCAGCCCCTTTGGCGGGACCCCTGCGGCCCAACCGGACGAGCAGTACTTC | CASSPFGGTPAAQPDEQYF
- | TRBD1 | TRBJ2-1 | TRBV30 | TGTGCCGGAAGCGGACAGGTATCCAATGAGCAGTTCTTC | CAGSGQVSNEQFF
few | - | TRBJ2-7 | TRBV6-1 | TGTGCCAGCAGTGAAGGGTCGAGCCTCCACGAGCAGTACTTC | CASSEGSSLHEQYF
- | - | TRBJ1-1 | TRBV5-4 | TGTGCCAGCAGCTTGGGGACAGCCTTTAACACTGAAGCTTTCTTT | CASSLGTAFNTEAFF
- | - | TRBJ2-5 | TRBV19 | TGTGCCAGTAGTGCAGGCACGCAGGGGAAGACCCAGTACTTC | CASSAGTQGKTQYF
few | - | TRBJ2-4 | TRBV28 | TGTGCCAGCAGTCCAGTTTGGAGACCGGGACACCAATTAGCCAAAAACATTCAGTACTTC | CASSPVWRPGHQLAKNIQYF
- | - | TRBJ2-6 | TRBV5-1 | TGCGCCAGCAGCCCCCGGGTTTTAGGCTACTCTGGGGCCAACGTCCTGACTTTC | CASSPRVLGYSGANVLTF
- | TRBD1 | TRBJ1-2 | TRBV10-2 | TGCGCCAGCAGGGGATTAAACAGGGGCGGGGCGGCTAATGGCTACACCTTC | CASRGLNRGGAANGYTF
- | - | TRBJ1-2 | TRBV7-2 | TGTGCCAGCAGCTTCCGGGGAGCTAACTATGGCTACACCTTC | CASSFRGANYGYTF
- | - | TRBJ1-1 | TRBV11-2 | TGTGCCAGCAGCTCTATGACGACAGGAGGTGAAGCTTTCTTT | CASSSMTTGGEAFF
- | - | TRBJ2-3 | TRBV19 | TGTGCCAGTAGTATACTTGAGGGAGATACGCAGTATTTT | CASSILEGDTQYF
- | TRBD1 | TRBJ1-1 | TRBV2 | TGTGCCAGCAGTGGAGGCGGACAGGGACCGAACACTGAAGCTTTCTTT | CASSGGGQGPNTEAFF
- | TRBD2 | TRBJ2-7 | TRBV2 | TGTGCCAGCCTGGGACTAACATACGAGCAGTACTTC | CASLGLTYEQYF
- | - | TRBJ2-7 | TRBV7-3 | TGTGCCAGCAGCTTAGGAGGGAAGGACGAGCAGTACTTC | CASSLGGKDEQYF
- | TRBD2 | TRBJ2-3 | TRBV5-1 | TGCGCCAGCAGCTTGGAACGACTAGCGAACACAGATACGCAGTATTTT | CASSLERLANTDTQYF
- | - | TRBJ2-7 | TRBV4-3 | TGCGCCAGCAGCCAGGGACTTGTGAGGGAGCAGTACTTC | CASSQGLVREQYF
once | - | TRBJ1-3 | TRBV14 | TGTGCCAGCAGATCTACAGGAGTCTCTGGAAACACCATATATTTT | CASRSTGVSGNTIYF
- | - | TRBJ2-3 | TRBV6-6 | TGTGCCAGCAGTTTTGACAGAGGAGCAGATACGCAGTATTTT | CASSFDRGADTQYF
few | - | TRBJ1-1 | TRBV6-5 | TGTGCCAGCAGTTTTTCGTATAACACTGAAGCTTTCTTT | CASSFSYNTEAFF
few | - | TRBJ2-1 | TRBV5-4 | TGTGCCAGCAGCTTAGCGTACTACAATGAGCAGTTCTTC | CASSLAYYNEQFF
once | - | TRBJ2-1 | TRBV30 | TGTGCCTGGAGCCCTACACAAGGGGGGGTTTACAATGAGCAGTTCTTC | CAWSPTQGGVYNEQFF
few | TRBD1 | TRBJ1-3 | TRBV19 | TGTGCCAGTAGTATATACCCCTCTACAGGGGATGCCACCATATATTTT | CASSIYPSTGDATIYF
- | - | TRBJ2-7 | TRBV28 | TGTGCCAGCAGTTTATTCGCAGGGGATTACGAGCAGTACTTC | CASSLFAGDYEQYF
- | TRBD1 | TRBJ2-5 | TRBV4-3 | TGCGCCAGCAGCCAAGCAGAGGGCAGGGGGCAAGAGACCCAGTACTTC | CASSQAEGRGQETQYF
few | TRBD2 | TRBJ2-5 | TRBV5-3 | TGTGCCAGAAGCTCTAGCGGGGGGGCCCCAGAGACCCAGTACTTC | CARSSSGGAPETQYF
- | - | TRBJ1-6 | TRBV6-5 | TGTGCCAGCTGGGGCGGCGTTTCGCCCCTCCACTTT | CASWGGVSPLHF
- | TRBD1 | TRBJ1-3 | TRBV29-1 | TGCAGCGTTGAAGACCGACAGGGTTCCTCTGGAAACACCATATATTTT | CSVEDRQGSSGNTIYF
- | TRBD2 | TRBJ2-1 | TRBV7-8 | TGTGCCAGCAGCTCACTAGCGGGAGGGCCCGGGTCCTACAATGAGCAGTTCTTC | CASSSLAGGPGSYNEQFF
- | - | TRBJ1-6 | TRBV10-3 | TGTGCCATCAGTGAGTCGAAGCTCGACTATAATTCACCCCTCCACTTT | CAISESKLDYNSPLHF
- | TRBD1 | TRBJ2-7 | TRBV5-6 | TGTGCCAGCAGCTACGGGACAGAGATATACGAGCAGTACTTC | CASSYGTEIYEQYF
- | - | TRBJ2-7 | TRBV18 | TGTGCCAGCTCACCAAAGATAAACAGGGCCCTCGAGCAGTACTTC | CASSPKINRALEQYF
- | TRBD1 | TRBJ2-7 | TRBV12-5 | TGTGCTAGTGGCCGACAGGGAGTCTACGAGCAGTACTTC | CASGRQGVYEQYF
- | TRBD1 | TRBJ1-1 | TRBV5-1 | TGCGCCAGCAGTTACGGACAGGGTAGGGGGAACACTGAAGCTTTCTTT | CASSYGQGRGNTEAFF
- | TRBD2 | TRBJ2-7 | TRBV5-1 | TGCGCCAGCAGCTTAGGGCTAGCGGGAAACTACGAGCAGTACTTC | CASSLGLAGNYEQYF
- | TRBD2 | TRBJ2-5 | TRBV9 | TGTGCCAGCAGCGTAGCTCTAGCGGGAGGCAGTCAAGAGACCCAGTACTTC | CASSVALAGGSQETQYF
- | TRBD1 | TRBJ2-2 | TRBV6-5 | TGTGCCAGCAGCCGATCTACAGGGGCCACCGGGGAGCTGTTTTTT | CASSRSTGATGELFF
- | - | TRBJ2-4 | TRBV6-1 | TGTGCCAGCAGGTTAGGCGGGCGCGAAAACATTCAGTACTTC | CASRLGGRENIQYF
- | - | TRBJ1-2 | TRBV5-5 | TGTGCCAGCAGCTTGGACGCTAGCTATGGCTACACCTTC | CASSLDASYGYTF
- | TRBD1 | TRBJ1-1 | TRBV7-3 | TGTGCCAGCAGCTTAACGGGACAGACGAACACTGAAGCTTTCTTT | CASSLTGQTNTEAFF
- | TRBD1 | TRBJ1-1 | TRBV27 | TGTGCCAGCAGACCCATAGGACAGGGCGACACTGAAGCTTTCTTT | CASRPIGQGDTEAFF
- | TRBD1 | TRBJ1-4 | TRBV9 | TGTGCCAGCGGGGGGCACAGGGGGCTCAATGATAATGAAAAACTGTTTTTT | CASGGHRGLNDNEKLFF